The text below deals with one T cell receptor beta chain. The data stem from a study of blood T cell repertoires in COVID-19. Across the study: Samples came from the United States, Italy and Spain, spanning acute and convalescent COVID-19. PBMCs, B-cell-depleted T cells, or T cells provided the cDNA or gDNA that made up the material.

Germline CDR1 reads KGHSH; CDR2 reads LQKENI. The trim removed 3 bases at V and 5 bases at J, leaving 7 bases unmatched. The CDR3 contains 15 residues. Original methodology: Reference gene primer amplification in the assay estimated nucleated cell counts. TCRdb's copy holds only in-frame clones and misses some; the assay was immunoSEQ multiplex PCR. V and J calls and clone size come straight from that table; D and trimming were deduced from the DNA. Counted here are roughly 100,000 clones, almost 85% occurring once; the ten biggest clones make up around 9.5%. V and J are TRBV18 and TRBJ1-1; TRBD1 matches 9 bases. Material for sequencing was peripheral blood. This sequence originates from a middle-aged man with active or convalescent COVID-19. The CDR3 sequence is CASSPNDRGGTEAFF. The CDR3 DNA is TGTGCCAGCTCACCGAACGACAGGGGGGGAACTGAAGCTTTCTTT. The variable domain in full, with the rest retrieved from reference TRBV18 and TRBJ1-1, is NAGVMQNPRHLVRRRGQEARLRCSPMKGHSHVYWYRQLPEEGLKFMVYLQKENIIDESGMPKERFSAEFPKEGPSILRIQQVVRGDSAAYFCASSPNDRGGTEAFFGQGTRLTVV.